The rows below give T cell receptor beta chains drawn from one sample of a study of tumor-infiltrating lymphocytes in primary liver carcinoma. TCRdb re-derived calls from the multiplex PCR reads in MiXCR, one entry per CDR3 protein. Among 90,000 to 150,000 distinct CDR3 sequences, 55% to 75% were seen once, and the ten largest hold roughly 9%. Sequencing input: liver tumor tissue from sampling region 1. The receptors originated from a woman aged 55-70 years with primary liver carcinoma and hepatitis B virus infection. Both conserved end residues are part of each CDR3. D genes are given only for firm matches. The size of a clone is reported for some rows only, either as once, few or many, or as a class for expanded clones.

D gene	V gene	clone size	CDR3 length	J gene	CDR3 DNA	CDR3 protein
TRBD2	TRBV5-5	many	14	TRBJ2-5	TGTGCCAGCAGCTTGGCTACTAGCGGGGAGACCCAGTACTTC	CASSLATSGETQYF
NA	TRBV7-9	NA	16	TRBJ2-3	TGTGCCAGCAGCTTACGGTGGGCGGGAAGCACAGATACGCAGTATTTT	CASSLRWAGSTDTQYF
TRBD1	TRBV28	NA	15	TRBJ2-7	TGTGCCAGCAGTCGACAGGGCGGACTCTTCTACGAGCAGTACTTC	CASSRQGGLFYEQYF
TRBD2	TRBV29-1	NA	22	TRBJ2-1	TGCAGCGCTGACCACCCCGTTTTGCCGGGACTAGCGGGGGGTAATTCCTACAATGAGCAGTTCTTC	CSADHPVLPGLAGGNSYNEQFF
NA	TRBV4-2	many	15	TRBJ1-5	TGTGCCAGCAGCCAAGATCCTGGCACTGATCAGCCCCAGCATTTT	CASSQDPGTDQPQHF
NA	TRBV6-2/TRBV6-3	many	15	TRBJ2-3	TGTGCCAGCAGTTCCCACAGGGCGGACACAGATACGCAGTATTTT	CASSSHRADTDTQYF
NA	TRBV11-2	NA	16	TRBJ2-1	TGTGCCAGTAGCCGAGGAAGGGGGGGCAGGGTGGATGAGCAGTTCTTC	CASSRGRGGRVDEQFF
NA	TRBV6-5	NA	15	TRBJ1-1	TGTGCCAACAGTACTCAGGGATGGCAGAACACTGAAGCTTTCTTT	CANSTQGWQNTEAFF
TRBD2	TRBV5-6	few	16	TRBJ2-3	TGTGCCAGCAGCCCCGGGACTAGCGGGAGTCCAGATACGCAGTATTTT	CASSPGTSGSPDTQYF
NA	TRBV6-1	many	13	TRBJ1-1	TGTGCCAGCAGTGCCCACATGTTCTCTGAAGCTTTCTTT	CASSAHMFSEAFF
NA	TRBV6-6	many	14	TRBJ2-1	TGTGCCAGCAGTTACGAACAGGGCTACAATGAGCAGTTCTTC	CASSYEQGYNEQFF
TRBD2	TRBV7-9	NA	17	TRBJ2-1	TGTGACAACAGCTTTTCCCCGGGACTAGCGGGAAACAATGAGCAGTTCTTC	CDNSFSPGLAGNNEQFF
NA	TRBV5-5	many	14	TRBJ1-6	TGTGCCAGCAGCTTGGGGACCTCGAATTCACCCCTCCACTTT	CASSLGTSNSPLHF
NA	TRBV29-1	many	16	TRBJ2-3	TGCAGCGTTGTTGGCGGGGGCGGAATGGGCACAGATACGCAGTATTTT	CSVVGGGGMGTDTQYF
NA	TRBV14	NA	15	TRBJ2-5	TGTGCCAGCAGCCAAGGGATAAACAGACGAGAGACCCAGTACTTC	CASSQGINRRETQYF
NA	TRBV20-1	once	13	TRBJ2-4	TGCAGTGCTAGAGATCAGGGACTTCCCATTCAGTACTTC	CSARDQGLPIQYF
NA	TRBV6-5	NA	17	TRBJ1-2	TGTGCCAGCAGTCCCTATAGGACTGGGGAGAGTACTAATGGCTACACCTTC	CASSPYRTGESTNGYTF
TRBD1	TRBV7-9	NA	15	TRBJ2-1	TGTGCCAGCAGCCAAGGACAGGGACACTACGATGAGCAGTTCTTC	CASSQGQGHYDEQFF
TRBD2	TRBV7-9	few	14	TRBJ2-7	TGTGCCAGCAGCCACGGGGGGGGAGGCTACGAGCAGTACTTC	CASSHGGGGYEQYF
NA	TRBV11-3	NA	15	TRBJ2-4	TGTGTCAGCAGCTTCGATGGGACCCGCAAAAATATTCAGTACTTC	CVSSFDGTRKNIQYF
NA	TRBV6-5	many	15	TRBJ1-5	TGTGCCAGCAGTTACTCGGGAACAGGTGATCAGCCCCAGCATTTT	CASSYSGTGDQPQHF
TRBD2	TRBV6-4	once	16	TRBJ2-3	TGTGCCAGCAGTGTCTTAGTGGGAGGGTCCACAGATACGCAGTATTTT	CASSVLVGGSTDTQYF
TRBD1	TRBV11-2	many	13	TRBJ1-2	TGTGCCAGCAGCTTAGCAGGGGGGTATGGCTACACCTTC	CASSLAGGYGYTF
NA	TRBV6-5	NA	17	TRBJ2-6	TGTGCCAGCAGTACTGAAGGGACAAGGCCTGGGGCCAACGTCCTGACTTTC	CASSTEGTRPGANVLTF
NA	TRBV7-8	NA	13	TRBJ1-1	TGTGCAAGCAGCTGGAAGGGCGTAACTGTAGCTTTCTTT	CASSWKGVTVAFF
NA	TRBV29-1	many	13	TRBJ1-6	TGCAGCGTGGCCGGGGATACTAATTCACCCCTCCACTTT	CSVAGDTNSPLHF
TRBD1	TRBV2	few	13	TRBJ1-2	TGTGCCAGCAGTGAGAGGGACAGGGGAGGCTACACCTTC	CASSERDRGGYTF
NA	TRBV29-1	NA	12	TRBJ1-1	TGCAGCGTTATATCGGGTGACACTGAAGCTTTCTTT	CSVISGDTEAFF
NA	TRBV12-3/TRBV12-4	many	13	TRBJ2-2	TGTGCCAGCAGTTTTTGGGCTGGCGGGGAGCTGTTTTTT	CASSFWAGGELFF
TRBD1	TRBV11-1	NA	13	TRBJ2-2	TGTGCCAGTACCTTAAGGAAGACAGGGGAGCTGTTATTT	CASTLRKTGELLF
TRBD1	TRBV28	NA	15	TRBJ1-5	TGTGCCAGCAGTCCCCGGACAGGGGCGAATCAGCCCCAGCATTTT	CASSPRTGANQPQHF
TRBD1	TRBV6-6	many	14	TRBJ2-3	TGTGCCAGCAGCAACCGGGACAGGTCTGGTACGCAGTATTTT	CASSNRDRSGTQYF
TRBD1	TRBV6-2/TRBV6-3	many	16	TRBJ1-1	TGTGCCAGCACCGGACGAGTAGGCAGGGGGGACACTGAAGCTTTCTTT	CASTGRVGRGDTEAFF
NA	TRBV11-2	NA	14	TRBJ2-7	TGTGCGAGCAGATTAGAGGGAAAATTTTACGAGCAGTACTTC	CASRLEGKFYEQYF
NA	TRBV12-3/TRBV12-4	NA	11	TRBJ2-5	TGTGCCAGCAGTTTGCGGAAGACCTGGTACTTC	CASSLRKTWYF
TRBD1	TRBV28	NA	16	TRBJ2-2	TGTGCCAGCAGTAGTCCGGGACAGGGGAGCACCGGGGAGCTGTTTTTT	CASSSPGQGSTGELFF
NA	TRBV6-5	NA	16	TRBJ2-6	TGTGCCAGCGGTCCGACAGGAGGGTCGGGGACCAACGTCCTGACTTTC	CASGPTGGSGTNVLTF
NA	TRBV29-1	NA	15	TRBJ2-1	TGCAGCGTTCAAACCGGGATAGGGGACGGCAATGAGCAGTTCTTC	CSVQTGIGDGNEQFF
TRBD2	TRBV6-1	NA	15	TRBJ2-3	TGTGCCAGCAGTGTCCAACTAGCGGGAGCTGATACGCAGTATTTT	CASSVQLAGADTQYF
TRBD2	TRBV4-2	many	14	TRBJ2-7	TGTGCCAGCAGCGGGGGCGGGAGGCCCTACGAGCAGTACTTC	CASSGGGRPYEQYF
NA	TRBV28	NA	16	TRBJ1-3	TGTGTCAGCAAAACACCGGGGAGTAACTCTGGAAACACCATATATTTT	CVSKTPGSNSGNTIYF
NA	TRBV11-2	NA	11	TRBJ2-3	TGTGCCAGCAACGCCATAAATACGCAGTATTTT	CASNAINTQYF
NA	TRBV28	once	12	TRBJ1-1	TGTGCCAGCAGCCACCCAGGGGCTGAAGCTTTCTTT	CASSHPGAEAFF
TRBD1	TRBV12-3/TRBV12-4	NA	16	TRBJ1-6	TGTGCCGGCAGTTTAGCTGCCAGGGGGGCCAATTCACCCCTCCACTTT	CAGSLAARGANSPLHF
NA	TRBV14	many	16	TRBJ2-2	TGTGCCAGCAGCCAAGTGGAGATCCTGGACACCGGGGAGCTGTTTTTT	CASSQVEILDTGELFF
NA	TRBV28	NA	13	TRBJ1-2	TGTGTCAGCAGTTTTCCAGCTAACTATGGCTACACCTTC	CVSSFPANYGYTF
NA	TRBV5-1	NA	14	TRBJ1-1	TGCGCCAGCAGCTTGGGCACAGCTATCACTGAAGCTTTCTTC	CASSLGTAITEAFF
TRBD2	TRBV6-1	many	15	TRBJ2-3	TGTGCCAGCAGCAATAGCGGGAGGGGCACAGATACGCAGTATTTT	CASSNSGRGTDTQYF
NA	TRBV11-3	NA	14	TRBJ2-7	TGCGCCAGCAGCTTTGCCAGGCGAGGATACGAGCAGTACTTC	CASSFARRGYEQYF
TRBD2	TRBV4-2	many	15	TRBJ2-7	TGTGCCAGCAGCCAACAGCGGGAGGGCGGGCACGAGCAGTACTTC	CASSQQREGGHEQYF
NA	TRBV11-2	many	18	TRBJ1-3	TGTGCCAGCAGCTCGCGCCTCCCGACAGATAGCTCTGGAAACACCATATATTTT	CASSSRLPTDSSGNTIYF
NA	TRBV5-1	NA	14	TRBJ1-1	TGCGCCAGCAGCTTGGGTGCCAGGGACACTGAAGCTTCCTTT	CASSLGARDTEASF
TRBD1	TRBV11-2	NA	15	TRBJ1-1	TGTGCCCGCGCATGGGACAGGGGGTTCGGAACTGAAGCCTTCTTT	CARAWDRGFGTEAFF
NA	TRBV14	NA	10	TRBJ2-3	TGTGCCAGCAGCCAAAATACGCGGTATTTC	CASSQNTRYF
TRBD1	TRBV28	NA	17	TRBJ2-7	TGTGCCAGCAGAGTTCCACCGGGACAGGGGAAACCCTACGAGCAGTACTTC	CASRVPPGQGKPYEQYF